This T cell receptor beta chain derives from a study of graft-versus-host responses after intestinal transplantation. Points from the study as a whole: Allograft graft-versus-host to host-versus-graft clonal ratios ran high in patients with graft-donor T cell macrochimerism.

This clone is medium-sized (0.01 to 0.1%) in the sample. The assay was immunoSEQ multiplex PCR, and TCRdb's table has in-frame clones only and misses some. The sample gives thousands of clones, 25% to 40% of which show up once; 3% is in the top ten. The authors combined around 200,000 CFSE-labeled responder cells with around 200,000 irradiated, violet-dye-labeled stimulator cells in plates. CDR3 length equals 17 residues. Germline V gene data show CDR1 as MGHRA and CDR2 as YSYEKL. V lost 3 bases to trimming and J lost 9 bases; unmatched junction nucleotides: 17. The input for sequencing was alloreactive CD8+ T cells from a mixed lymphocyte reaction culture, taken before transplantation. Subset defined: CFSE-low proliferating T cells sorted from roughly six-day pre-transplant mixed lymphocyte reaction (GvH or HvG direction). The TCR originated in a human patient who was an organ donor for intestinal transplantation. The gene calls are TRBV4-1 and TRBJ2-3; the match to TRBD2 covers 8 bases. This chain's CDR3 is CASSHGTVAGPVETQYF. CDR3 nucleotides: TGCGCCAGCAGCCATGGAACGGTAGCGGGACCTGTTGAGACGCAGTATTTT.